The text below deals with one T cell receptor beta chain. The sample originates from a study of blood T cells in healthy people across ages. The germline V gene encodes CDR1 SGHRS and CDR2 YFSETQ. CDR3 length equals 18 residues. Trimming stripped 3 bases from V and 10 bases from J, with 31 bases between. Alongside a J-beta primer mix, a sample-barcoded 5' primer served in a second PCR lasting 7 to 11 cycles. A template-switch adaptor containing 12 random nucleotides labeled each cDNA molecule. Via MiXCR, TCRdb re-called the 5' RACE reads, giving one row per CDR3 protein. The sample has over 1,200,000 distinct CDR3 sequences, around 59% seen once; the top ten hold roughly 6.3%.

The sample comprised blood. This TCR came from a man between 18 and 35 years old in good health. V and J are TRBV5-1 and TRBJ1-1, with a possible D match to TRBD1 (5 bases). In DNA, the CDR3 is TGCGCCAGCAGCTCGACAGCTGCCCTAGGTTCAGGGAAAGCCCCAGCTTTCTTT. It yields the protein CASSSTAALGSGKAPAFF.